In its sample, the clone carrying this T cell receptor beta chain was seen a few times. The antigen remains undetermined. CDR3 length: 15 amino acids. The V and J ends lost 0 bases and 5 bases respectively, with 13 bases between them. Germline CDR1 is MNHEY and CDR2 is SMNVEV (reference sequence). TCRdb re-called the reads through MiXCR, storing one row per CDR3 protein. The sample contains about 830,000 distinct CDR3 sequences, approximately 32% of which appear only once. This record comes from a study of T cell repertoires in cytomegalovirus infection. Whole-study context: The public TCR beta signatures pointed to both CMV infection and matching HLA type.

General study results and limits: Cumulative frequency of public TCR beta families picked out carriers of CMV plus the relevant HLA.

This clonotype was sampled from a human donor in good health (CMV status not recorded). Some clones in this sample may be carry-over from other donors' samples. J is TRBJ1-2 and V is TRBV27; unclear D gene. The sequencing here drew on cultured CD8+ T cells from PBMCs, taken from culture after CMV antigen stimulation. The CDR3 DNA is TGTGCCAGCAGTTTATCGTTCCCGACGGAGTATGGCTACACCTTC. Translated, it gives CASSLSFPTEYGYTF.